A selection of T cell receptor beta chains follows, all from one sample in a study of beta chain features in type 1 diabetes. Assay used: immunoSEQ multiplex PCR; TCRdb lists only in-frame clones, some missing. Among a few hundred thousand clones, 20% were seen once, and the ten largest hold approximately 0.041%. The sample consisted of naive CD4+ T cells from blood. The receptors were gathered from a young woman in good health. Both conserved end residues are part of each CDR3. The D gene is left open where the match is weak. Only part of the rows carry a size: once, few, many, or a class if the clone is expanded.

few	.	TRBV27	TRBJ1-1	CASTKAGTPEGEAFF	TGTGCCAGCACTAAGGCCGGGACCCCGGAGGGTGAAGCTTTCTTT
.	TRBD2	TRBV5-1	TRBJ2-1	CASSLVAGLENEQFF	TGCGCCAGCAGCTTGGTAGCGGGGTTAGAGAATGAGCAGTTCTTC
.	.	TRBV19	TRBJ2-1	CASSIQTSSLSYNEQFF	TGTGCCAGTAGTATTCAGACCTCTAGTTTATCCTACAATGAGCAGTTCTTC
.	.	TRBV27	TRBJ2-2	CASSPRFVRELFF	TGTGCCAGCAGCCCCAGGTTCGTCCGGGAGCTGTTTTTT
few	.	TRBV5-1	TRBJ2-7	CASSLVTGYEQYF	TGCGCCAGCAGCTTGGTCACGGGCTACGAGCAGTACTTC
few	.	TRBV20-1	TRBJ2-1	CSARLVDEQFF	TGCAGTGCTAGACTAGTGGATGAGCAGTTCTTC
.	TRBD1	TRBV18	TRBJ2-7	CASSPVTGGSYEQYF	TGTGCCAGCTCACCAGTGACAGGGGGGTCCTACGAGCAGTACTTC
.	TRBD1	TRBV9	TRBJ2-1	CASSVEGTGGARGARVVHNEQFF	TGTGCCAGCAGCGTTGAAGGGACAGGGGGCGCCCGGGGCGCCCGAGTTGTACACAATGAGCAGTTCTTC
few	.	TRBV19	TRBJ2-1	CASSKTGFRTEQFF	TGTGCCAGTAGTAAAACAGGGTTTCGGACTGAGCAGTTCTTC
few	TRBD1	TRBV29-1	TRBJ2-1	CSVSPRTGKGNEQFF	TGCAGCGTTTCCCCCAGGACAGGGAAGGGCAATGAGCAGTTCTTC
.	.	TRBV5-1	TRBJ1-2	CASSLAAGYNYGYTF	TGCGCCAGCAGCTTGGCCGCGGGCTACAACTATGGCTACACCTTC
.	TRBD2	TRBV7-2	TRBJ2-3	CASSLSSGGVSDTQYF	TGTGCCAGCAGCTTAAGTAGCGGGGGGGTATCGGATACGCAGTATTTT
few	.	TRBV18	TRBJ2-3	CASSLPSTDTQYF	TGTGCCAGCTCACTCCCTAGCACAGATACGCAGTATTTT
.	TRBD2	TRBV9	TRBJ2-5	CASGTSGVQETQYF	TGTGCCAGTGGGACTAGCGGGGTTCAAGAGACCCAGTACTTC
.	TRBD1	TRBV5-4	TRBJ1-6	CASSGQGAGSPLHF	TGTGCCAGCAGCGGACAGGGGGCAGGTTCACCCCTCCACTTT
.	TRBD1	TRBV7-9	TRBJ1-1	CASILQGVLNTEAFF	TGTGCCAGCATATTACAGGGGGTTCTGAACACTGAAGCTTTCTTT
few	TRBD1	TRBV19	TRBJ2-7	CASSVDRVTYEQYF	TGTGCCAGTAGCGTCGACAGGGTCACTTACGAGCAGTACTTC
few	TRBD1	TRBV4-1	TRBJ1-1	CASSQDWAGGNTEAFF	TGCGCCAGCAGCCAAGATTGGGCAGGGGGAAACACTGAAGCTTTCTTT
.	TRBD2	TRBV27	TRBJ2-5	CASTLPRVVAGQETQYF	TGTGCCAGCACCCTCCCACGGGTGGTAGCGGGGCAAGAGACCCAGTACTTC
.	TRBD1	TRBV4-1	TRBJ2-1	CASSQDPGTGNNEQFF	TGCGCCAGCAGCCAAGATCCCGGGACAGGGAACAATGAGCAGTTCTTC
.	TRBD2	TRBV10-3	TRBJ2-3	CAISGGLAGEADTQYF	TGTGCCATCAGTGGGGGACTAGCGGGAGAGGCCGATACGCAGTATTTT
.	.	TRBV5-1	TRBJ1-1	CASSPGQPNTEAFF	TGCGCCAGCAGCCCCGGACAGCCGAACACTGAAGCTTTCTTT
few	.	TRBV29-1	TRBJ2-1	CSVEDYPGRENEQFF	TGCAGCGTTGAAGATTACCCAGGGCGGGAAAATGAGCAGTTCTTC
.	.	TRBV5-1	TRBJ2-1	CASRLRDEQFF	TGCGCCAGCAGACTTCGCGATGAGCAGTTCTTC
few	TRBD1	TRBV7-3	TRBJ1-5	CASSTGQGGNQPQHF	TGTGCCAGCAGCACGGGACAGGGAGGCAATCAGCCCCAGCATTTT
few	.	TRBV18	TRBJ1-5	CASSPEGQPQHF	TGTGCCAGCTCACCCGAGGGTCAGCCCCAGCATTTT
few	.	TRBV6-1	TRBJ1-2	CASAGYGYTF	TGTGCCAGTGCCGGGTATGGCTACACCTTC
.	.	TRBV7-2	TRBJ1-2	CASSFGIYGYTF	TGTGCCAGCAGCTTCGGGATCTATGGCTACACCTTC
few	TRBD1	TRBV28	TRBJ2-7	CASSEPGQGFYEQYF	TGTGCCAGCAGTGAACCGGGACAGGGATTCTACGAGCAGTACTTC
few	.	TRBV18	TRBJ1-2	CASSPDRQYGYTF	TGTGCCAGCTCACCTGACAGGCAGTATGGCTACACCTTC
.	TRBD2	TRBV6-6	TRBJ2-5	CASSSGLAQETQYF	TGTGCCAGCAGTTCCGGACTAGCCCAAGAGACCCAGTACTTC
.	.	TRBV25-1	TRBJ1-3	CASSEAGGSGNTIYF	TGTGCCAGCAGTGAAGCCGGCGGCTCTGGAAACACCATATATTTT
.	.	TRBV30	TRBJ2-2	CAWSATGIGELFF	TGTGCCTGGAGCGCAACGGGGATCGGGGAGCTGTTTTTT
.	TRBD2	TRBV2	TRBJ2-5	CASSLERGLQETQYF	TGTGCCAGCAGTCTGGAGCGGGGACTACAAGAGACCCAGTACTTC
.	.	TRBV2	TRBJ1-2	CASSEEWGGSYGYTF	TGTGCCAGCAGTGAAGAGTGGGGCGGAAGCTATGGCTACACCTTC
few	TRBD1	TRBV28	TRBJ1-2	CASSLEHGGQGWGYTF	TGTGCCAGCAGTTTGGAACATGGCGGACAGGGGTGGGGCTACACCTTC
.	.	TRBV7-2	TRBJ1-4	CASSLGQFNEKLFF	TGTGCCAGCAGCTTAGGGCAGTTTAATGAAAAACTGTTTTTT
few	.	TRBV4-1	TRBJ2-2	CASSQPGTVNTGELFF	TGCGCCAGCAGCCAACCCGGGACTGTGAACACCGGGGAGCTGTTTTTT
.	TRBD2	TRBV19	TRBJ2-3	CASSAIAGAVTDTQYF	TGTGCCAGTAGTGCGATAGCGGGGGCCGTCACAGATACGCAGTATTTT
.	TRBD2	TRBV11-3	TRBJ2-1	CASSLDGLAGLYNEQFF	TGTGCCAGCAGCTTAGATGGGCTAGCGGGCCTTTACAATGAGCAGTTCTTC
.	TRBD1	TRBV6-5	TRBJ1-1	CASSYWTGLNTEAFF	TGTGCCAGCAGTTACTGGACAGGGCTGAACACTGAAGCTTTCTTT
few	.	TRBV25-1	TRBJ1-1	CASSEYLRTEAFF	TGTGCCAGCAGTGAATATCTTCGCACTGAAGCTTTCTTT
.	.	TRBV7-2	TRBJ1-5	CASSRGLDRLNQPQHF	TGTGCCAGCAGCCGAGGGTTGGACAGACTAAATCAGCCCCAGCATTTT
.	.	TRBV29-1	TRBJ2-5	CSVKQGREETQYF	TGCAGCGTTAAACAGGGAAGAGAAGAGACCCAGTACTTC
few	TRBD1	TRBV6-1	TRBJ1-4	CASMTGTGDEKLFF	TGTGCCAGCATGACGGGCACAGGGGATGAAAAACTGTTTTTT
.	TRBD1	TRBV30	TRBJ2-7	CAWSRDSIFYEQYF	TGTGCCTGGAGCCGGGACAGCATCTTCTACGAGCAGTACTTC
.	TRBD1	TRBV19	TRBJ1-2	CASSIEGQGYTF	TGTGCCAGTAGTATAGAGGGACAGGGCTACACCTTC
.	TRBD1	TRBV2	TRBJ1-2	CASSRRGPDRVNTF	TGTGCCAGCAGCCGAAGGGGTCCTGACAGGGTGAACACCTTC
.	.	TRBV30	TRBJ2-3	CAWIDRTSTDTQYF	TGTGCCTGGATTGACAGAACTAGCACAGATACGCAGTATTTT
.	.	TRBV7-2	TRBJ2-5	CASSLATVETQYF	TGTGCCAGCAGCTTAGCAACAGTAGAGACCCAGTACTTC
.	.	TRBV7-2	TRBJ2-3	CASSRRGSTTEARSDTQYF	TGTGCCAGCAGCCGCCGCGGTAGCACAACCGAAGCTCGCTCAGATACGCAGTATTTT
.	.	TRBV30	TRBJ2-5	CAWSYTGISYGETQYF	TGTGCCTGGAGCTACACCGGGATCTCCTATGGAGAGACCCAGTACTTC
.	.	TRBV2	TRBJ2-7	CASSDTYEQYF	TGTGCCAGCAGTGATACATACGAGCAGTACTTC
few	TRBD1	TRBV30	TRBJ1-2	CAWTAGTGFGYTF	TGTGCCTGGACGGCGGGGACAGGGTTTGGCTACACCTTC
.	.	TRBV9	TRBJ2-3	CASSVGFGGGQDTQYF	TGTGCCAGCAGCGTAGGATTTGGGGGGGGGCAAGATACGCAGTATTTT
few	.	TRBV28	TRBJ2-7	CASSSGNYEQYF	TGTGCCAGCAGTTCAGGGAACTACGAGCAGTACTTC
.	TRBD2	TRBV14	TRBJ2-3	CASSPWTSGRADTQYF	TGTGCCAGCAGCCCGTGGACTAGCGGGAGGGCAGATACGCAGTATTTT
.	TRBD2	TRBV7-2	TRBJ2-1	CASRHSGDEQFF	TGTGCCAGCAGGCATAGCGGGGATGAGCAGTTCTTC
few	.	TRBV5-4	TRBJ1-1	CASSGSWSGTEAFF	TGTGCCAGCAGCGGGTCCTGGTCGGGCACTGAAGCTTTCTTT
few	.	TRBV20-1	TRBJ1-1	CSAPVRAGAFF	TGCAGTGCGCCAGTGAGGGCGGGAGCTTTCTTT